What follows are 24 T cell receptor beta chains derived from one specimen sequenced in a study of vaccination and CD4 T cells after COVID-19. Regarding treatment: roughly 11-day PBMC culture with coronavirus spike peptide pools or control peptides (ViraFEST assay). Sequencing of the DNA from cultured CD4+ T cells was carried out with the Oncomine TCR Beta short-read assay. TCRdb called the PCR reads again in MiXCR, with one record for every CDR3 protein. The sample carries about 25,000 distinct CDR3 sequences, 49% recorded once. What these receptors recognize is not known. Sequenced material: CD4+ T cells from blood, cultured in vitro. The receptor source for this set is a human donor who had recovered from COVID-19.

This clonotype has a handful of counts. This sequence joins TRBV7-2 and TRBJ2-3, with 9 positions matching TRBD2. Trimming at V came to 5 bases and at J to 5 bases, leaving 8 bases not matched to a gene. The germline CDR1 and CDR2 sequences are SGHTA and FQGNSA. There are 15 residues in the CDR3. The CDR3 DNA sequence: TGTGCCAGCAGCCCTAGCGGGATATATGTAGATACGCAGTATTTT. Its translation is CASSPSGIYVDTQYF.

Here the CDR3 DNA reads TGTGCCAGCAACCGGGACAGCCTCAATCAGCCCCAGCATTTT. Residues: CASNRDSLNQPQHF. J is TRBJ1-5 and V is TRBV28; 7 nucleotides agree with TRBD1. Germline loops: CDR1 MDHEN, CDR2 SYDVKM. CDR3 size: 14 residues. V was pared by 7 bases and J by 3 bases, with 6 bases of the junction left unmatched.

The rearrangement joins TRBV5-1 to TRBJ2-5, with 8 bases aligning to TRBD2. J was trimmed by 5 bases and V by 0 bases; bases with no gene match: 3. CDR3 length: 14 residues. Germline V gives CDR1 SGHRS, CDR2 YFSETQ. CDR3 region: CASSLAGGQETQYF. As DNA, the CDR3 is TGCGCCAGCAGCTTGGCGGGGGGGCAGGAGACCCAGTACTTC.

The chain carries TRBV5-1 and TRBJ2-5; no clear D gene. The CDR3 has 11 amino acids. Germline V gives CDR1 SGHRS, CDR2 YFSETQ. V was clipped by 3 bases and J by 0 bases, with 0 bases between them. CDR3 bases: TGCGCCAGCAGCTACCAAGAGACCCAGTACTTC. It translates to CASSYQETQYF.

The chain couples TRBV19 to TRBJ1-1; a weak D match, TRBD1 (5 bases). Per the germline V gene, CDR1 is LNHDA and CDR2 is SQIVND (reference sequence). V dropped 7 bases and J dropped 2 bases, with 17 bases sitting between them. CDR3 length equals 15 residues. The CDR3 nucleotides read TGTGCCAGTAACACGGGGGGGAGTCGAAACACTGAAGCTTTCTTT. Encoded protein: CASNTGGSRNTEAFF.

This clonotype turned up a few times. This chain uses TRBV20-1 with TRBJ1-1; perhaps TRBD1 as D (6 bases). The ends were cut back, 3 bases at V and 2 bases at J, with 10 bases in the middle. The CDR3 is 13 residues long. Germline V gives CDR1 DFQATT, CDR2 SNEGSKA (reference sequence). The CDR3 region is CSASGGSNTEAFF. The CDR3 DNA follows: TGCAGTGCTAGTGGGGGCAGTAACACTGAAGCTTTCTTT.

By share, this clonotype ranks as medium-sized. The CDR3 DNA reads TGTGCCAGTAGTATGGGATCAGCGGGGGAGACCCGTTCGTCCCAGTACTTC. Residues: CASSMGSAGETRSSQYF. V gene TRBV19 combines with J gene TRBJ2-5, with 8 positions matching TRBD2. Germline CDR1 is LNHDA and CDR2 is SQIVND (reference sequence). Losses at the gene ends were 3 bases for V and 9 bases for J; bases not matched to a gene: 18. The CDR3 consists of 17 residues.

The chain uses TRBV5-5 and TRBJ2-7; 8 bases fit TRBD2. Germline values: CDR1 SGHKS, CDR2 YYEKEE (reference sequence). Unmatched junction bases numbered 8, after V lost 0 bases and J lost 0 bases. This CDR3 contains 17 residues. CDR3 amino acids: CASSLESSGRFSYEQYF. CDR3 in DNA: TGTGCCAGCAGCTTGGAGTCTAGCGGGCGCTTCTCCTACGAGCAGTACTTC.

This clonotype was recorded once. The V and J genes are TRBV19 and TRBJ2-7; 10 bases align to TRBD2. CDR3 length: 15 amino acids. CDR1 and CDR2 from the germline V gene are LNHDA and SQIVND (reference sequence). The trim removed 6 bases at V and 0 bases at J, leaving 5 bases unmatched. The CDR3 region is CASSALAGGSYEQYF. CDR3 nucleotides: TGTGCCAGTAGCGCATTAGCGGGAGGCTCCTACGAGCAGTACTTC.

The chain joins TRBV9 to TRBJ2-3, with D tentatively TRBD1 (6 bases). The CDR3 extends over 17 amino acids. Trimming took 3 bases from V and 11 from J, leaving 28 bases between them. Germline V gene sequence: CDR1 SGDLS, CDR2 YYNGEE. The CDR3 nucleotides read TGTGCCAGCAGCGGGGGCCCCGGGACGGCAGCACAAGGGGGGCAGTATTTT. It specifies CASSGGPGTAAQGGQYF.

The gene calls are TRBV20-1 and TRBJ2-5, with 8 positions matching TRBD2. Germline trimming cut 0 bases from V and 5 bases from J; bases unmatched to any gene: 11. Germline V gene lookup returns CDR1 DFQATT and CDR2 SNEGSKA (reference sequence). There are 16 residues in the CDR3. The CDR3 region is CSARDWNSGSLETQYF. CDR3 DNA: TGCAGTGCTAGAGATTGGAACAGCGGGAGTCTGGAGACCCAGTACTTC.

CDR3 nucleotides: TGTGCCAGCAGCAGGGACCGCTATGGCTACACCTTC. Protein product: CASSRDRYGYTF. V is TRBV28 and J is TRBJ1-2, with a tentative D call TRBD1 (5 bases). V lost 6 bases and J lost 4, with 9 bases in between. Germline CDR1 MDHEN, CDR2 SYDVKM. The CDR3 contains 12 residues.

The J gene is TRBJ1-6, the V gene TRBV6-1, with no clear D. This CDR3 spans 17 amino acids. V was trimmed by 7 bases and J by 3 bases, leaving 19 bases between them. Germline CDR1 is MNHNS and CDR2 is SASEGT. The CDR3 region is CASTTFMGVNYNSPLHF. As DNA, the CDR3 is TGTGCCAGCACCACCTTTATGGGCGTCAACTATAATTCACCCCTCCACTTT.

The chain has TRBV6-1 and TRBJ2-1, with 7 positions matching TRBD2. Germline loops: CDR1 MNHNS, CDR2 SASEGT. Trimming took 4 bases from V and 8 from J; bases not matched to a gene: 5. The CDR3 length is 13 residues. The CDR3 region is CASSGTSWYEQFF. As DNA, the CDR3 is TGTGCCAGCAGTGGGACTAGTTGGTATGAGCAGTTCTTC.

The chain uses TRBV20-1 and TRBJ1-3; D is uncertain. Looked up from germline, CDR1 is DFQATT and CDR2 is SNEGSKA (reference sequence). The V gene lost 3 bases and the J gene lost 4 bases, with 13 bases spanning the gap. There are 14 residues in the CDR3. CDR3 amino acids: CSASKRMVGNTIYF. The CDR3 nucleotides are TGCAGTGCTAGTAAGCGGATGGTGGGAAACACCATATATTTT.

CDR3 DNA: TGTGCCAGCGGACCGGGACCGCTAATCTATGGCTACACCTTC. Amino acids: CASGPGPLIYGYTF. The gene calls are TRBV7-2 and TRBJ1-2; the D gene is possibly TRBD1 (5 bases). The CDR3 is 14 residues long. The V end lost 8 bases, the J end lost 4 bases, and 17 bases lay between the germline ends. Germline-derived CDR1 and CDR2 are SGHTA and FQGNSA.

This clonotype was seen once. The chain recombines TRBV7-2 with TRBJ2-3, with 14 bases lining up with TRBD2. The ends lost 6 bases at V and 5 bases at J; junction bases unmatched: 13. Germline V CDR1 and CDR2: SGHTA, FQGNSA. CDR3 length: 18 residues. The CDR3 sequence: CASSFMTSGRAQVDTQYF. The CDR3 DNA sequence: TGTGCCAGCAGTTTTATGACTAGCGGGAGGGCCCAGGTAGATACGCAGTATTTT.

This chain joins TRBV5-1 and TRBJ1-1; TRBD1 might be the D (5 bases). Germline V gene sequence: CDR1 SGHRS, CDR2 YFSETQ. CDR3 length: 12 residues. V lost 4 bases and J lost 6, with 10 bases in between. The CDR3 is CASSQGRAEAFF. The CDR3 DNA reads as TGCGCCAGCAGCCAGGGTCGAGCTGAAGCTTTCTTT.

This clonotype was recorded a few times. The CDR3 DNA follows: TGTGCCAGCGGGGGAAATAGCAATCAGCCCCAGCATTTT. Its protein product is CASGGNSNQPQHF. This chain uses TRBV2 with TRBJ1-5; TRBD1 is a possible D gene (5 bases). V lost 8 bases, J lost 0 bases, and 8 bases lay in between. Germline values: CDR1 SNHLY, CDR2 FYNNEI. This CDR3 has 13 residues.

This clonotype was observed a handful of times. The gene calls are TRBV7-3 and TRBJ2-5; D unresolved. CDR3 length: 14 residues. Trimming took 5 bases from V and 5 from J, leaving 15 bases between them. Germline CDR1 is SGHTA and CDR2 is FQGTGA. This CDR3 is CASSPGPPPETQYF. The CDR3 DNA reads TGTGCCAGCAGCCCCGGGCCCCCCCCGGAGACCCAGTACTTC.

This clonotype occurred a few times. This sequence joins TRBV9 and TRBJ2-5, with TRBD2 matching over 11 bases. With 2 bases clipped from V and 4 bases from J, the junction kept 7 bases outside the gene matches. The CDR3 sequence is 16 residues long. Germline V gives CDR1 SGDLS, CDR2 YYNGEE. The CDR3 DNA follows: TGTGCCAGCAGCGTGGCTCAACTAGCGGGGGCAGAGACCCAGTACTTC. Amino acids: CASSVAQLAGAETQYF.

The V and J genes are TRBV24-1 and TRBJ2-7; tentatively, D is TRBD1 (5 bases). The V gene's germline CDR1 is KGHDR and CDR2 SFDVKD. This CDR3 contains 15 residues. Trimming left V 3 bases short and J 2 bases short, with 13 bases between. The CDR3 region has the DNA TGTGCCACCAGTGATGCAGGGCAACCCACCTACGAGCAGTACTTC. The encoded protein is CATSDAGQPTYEQYF.

This CDR3 is CSAPGLFTGELFF. CDR3 DNA sequence: TGCAGTGCCCCCGGATTATTCACCGGGGAGCTGTTTTTT. This chain connects TRBV20-1 to TRBJ2-2; D unresolved. Trimming shortened V by 6 bases and J by 4 bases, and 12 bases separated the two germline ends. CDR1 DFQATT and CDR2 SNEGSKA come from the germline V gene (reference sequence). This CDR3 has 13 amino acids.

This chain uses TRBV12-3 or TRBV12-4 with TRBJ2-1; TRBD1 might be the D (6 bases). V lost 3 bases, J lost 1 base, and 13 bases lay in between. This CDR3 has 16 residues. This CDR3 is CASSLRRGISYNEQFF. The CDR3, as DNA: TGTGCCAGCAGTTTGAGAAGGGGGATATCCTACAATGAGCAGTTCTTC.